This TCR beta chain was captured by sequencing in a study of T cells in Graves' hyperthyroidism and ophthalmopathy. TCR beta CDR3 regions were amplified from RNA transcripts. The study used the HTBI primer set for a first-round RT-PCR of the TCR CDR3. TCRdb reanalysed the multiplex PCR reads using MiXCR and keeps one entry per CDR3 protein. The sample carries more than 450,000 distinct CDR3 sequences, around 15% recorded once. Germline V lookup: CDR1 SGHRS, CDR2 YFSETQ. The CDR3 has 13 amino acids. With V trimmed by 8 bases and J by 5 bases, 4 bases remained unmatched. The sequenced sample consisted of blood. The source is a woman between 40 and 55 years old with Graves' hyperthyroidism. V and J are TRBV5-1 and TRBJ2-2; 9 bases fit TRBD1. The CDR3 DNA is TGCGCCAGTCGACAGGGGGTAACCGGGGAGCTGTTTTTT. It translates to CASRQGVTGELFF.